The 20 T cell receptor beta chains listed next were all sequenced from one sample in a study of circulating tumor DNA in untreated peripheral T-cell lymphoma. The protocol was immunoSEQ multiplex PCR, while the TCRdb copy is restricted to in-frame clones and leaves out a portion. This table has about 8,900 clones, nearly 85% appearing once. The sequenced sample was tumor tissue. All receptors come from a human donor with peripheral T-cell lymphoma.

The genes are TRBV6-8 and TRBJ1-1, with 7 positions matching TRBD1. J lost 1 base, V lost 4 bases, and 0 bases had no gene match. Looked up from germline, CDR1 is MNHGY and CDR2 is SAAAGT. This CDR3 is built from 13 residues. This chain's CDR3 is CASSWDRNTEAFF. CDR3 bases: TGTGCCAGCAGTTGGGACAGGAACACTGAAGCTTTCTTT.

The chain recombines TRBV11-3 with TRBJ2-7; 8 bases match TRBD1. In germline, CDR1 is SGHNT, CDR2 YENEEA. The CDR3 totals 17 residues. Losses at the gene ends were 5 bases for V and 0 bases for J; bases not matched to a gene: 12. The CDR3 loop is CASSPIRGQTSSYEQYF. CDR3 nucleotides: TGTGCCAGCAGCCCGATCAGGGGGCAAACGTCCTCCTACGAGCAGTACTTC.

The chain uses TRBV12-5 and TRBJ1-4; maybe TRBD1 (5 bases). The V end lost 1 base, the J end lost 7 bases, and 19 bases lay between the germline ends. Germline-derived CDR1 and CDR2 are LGHNT and FRNRAP. The CDR3 extends over 17 amino acids. DNA of the CDR3: TGTGCTAGTGGTTTGGACGAAGGCAGGGCAAGAGGTGAAAAACTGTTTTTT. It translates to CASGLDEGRARGEKLFF.

This clone was picked up one time. The CDR3 sequence is CASSYWGGAWSTDTQYF. CDR3 DNA sequence: TGTGCCAGCAGTTACTGGGGGGGGGCCTGGTCCACAGATACGCAGTATTTT. This sequence joins TRBV6-8 and TRBJ2-3, with D maybe TRBD2 (7 bases). Germline V gives CDR1 MNHGY, CDR2 SAAAGT. V gave up 1 base and J gave up 2 bases, with 16 bases separating them. This CDR3 has 17 residues.

This rearrangement joins TRBV11-3 to TRBJ1-1; D unclear. V shed 4 bases and J shed 3 bases, with 12 bases lying between them. The CDR3 extends over 14 amino acids. CDR1 is SGHNT, CDR2 YENEEA, per germline. The CDR3 nucleotides read TGTGCCAGCAGCTCACTCTTTGAACACACTGAAGCTTTCTTT. Amino acids: CASSSLFEHTEAFF.

The chain recombines TRBV6-8 with TRBJ1-3; 7 bases match TRBD1. The CDR3 runs to 16 residues. Per the germline V gene, CDR1 is MNHGY and CDR2 is SAAAGT. The trim removed 1 base at V and 2 bases at J, leaving 5 bases unmatched. CDR3 region: CASSYWGGGTGNTIYF. The CDR3 region has the DNA TGTGCCAGCAGTTACTGGGGAGGGGGCACTGGAAACACCATATATTTT.

The V call is TRBV30, the J call TRBJ2-1; maybe TRBD2 (5 bases). Germline values: CDR1 GTSNPN, CDR2 SVGIG (reference sequence). The CDR3 totals 15 residues. V was shortened by 2 bases and J by 8 bases, with 19 bases between the two germline ends. This chain's CDR3 is CAWSPWTEDLDEQFF. The DNA of the CDR3 is TGTGCCTGGAGTCCCTGGACGGAGGATCTGGATGAGCAGTTCTTC.

This clone came up a few times. This chain links TRBV19 with TRBJ1-5; 7 bases are shared with TRBD1. The V gene's germline CDR1 is LNHDA and CDR2 SQIVND (reference sequence). Germline trimming cut 5 bases from V and 6 bases from J; bases unmatched to any gene: 10. The CDR3 covers 15 residues. The CDR3 DNA sequence: TGTGCCAGTAGTGCAAGACAGGGAACGGCTCAGCCCCAGCATTTT. This codes for CASSARQGTAQPQHF.

This clone was observed a handful of times. J is TRBJ2-4 and V is TRBV29-1; D is possibly TRBD1 or TRBD2 (5 bases each). Trimming removed 5 bases from V and 8 bases from J, with 13 bases in between. This CDR3 is 12 amino acids long. Germline CDR1 and CDR2: SQVTM and ANQGSEA. The CDR3 bases are TGCAGCGTTTCCAGAGGGGATGACATTCAGTACTTC. Protein sequence: CSVSRGDDIQYF.

This chain connects TRBV18 to TRBJ1-2, with a weak D call TRBD1 (5 bases). The CDR3 contains 14 residues. The V end lost 2 bases, the J end lost 5 bases, and 12 bases lay between the germline ends. The germline CDR1 and CDR2 sequences are KGHSH and LQKENI. CDR3 loop: CASSPGDGNYGYTF. The CDR3 DNA reads TGTGCCAGCTCACCAGGGGACGGAAATTATGGCTACACCTTC.

This clone was observed a few times. This chain uses TRBV19 with TRBJ1-5; TRBD1 might be the D (6 bases). CDR1 and CDR2 (germline): LNHDA, SQIVND (reference sequence). Trimming shortened V by 6 bases and J by 6 bases, and 18 bases separated the two germline ends. CDR3 length: 15 residues. In DNA form, the CDR3 reads TGTGCCAGTAGGCTCACAGGGTTCTTAGGTCAGCCCCAGCATTTT. Translating it yields CASRLTGFLGQPQHF. The full variable domain, with the rest looked up from reference TRBV19 and TRBJ1-5, is DGGITQSPKYLFRKEGQNVTLSCEQNLNHDAMYWYRQDPGQGLRLIYYSQIVNDFQKGDIAEGYSVSREKKESFPLTVTSAQKNPTAFYLCASRLTGFLGQPQHFGDGTRLSIL.

In the case of this clone: An end of the junction does not agree with germline; a read error may underlie this. The chain has TRBV25-1 and TRBJ1-4; possibly TRBD1 for D (5 bases). The CDR3 runs to 18 residues. Germline V gene lookup returns CDR1 MGHDK and CDR2 SYGVNS. This CDR3 is CASSEYPSFGGTNEKLFF. In DNA form, the CDR3 reads TGTGCCAGTAGTGAATATCCTTCCTTCGGGGGAACTAATGAAAAACTGTTTTTT.

The CDR3 DNA follows: TGTGCCAGCAGCCCGCTGAGCACAGATACGCAGTATTTT. The encoded protein is CASSPLSTDTQYF. The rearrangement links TRBV14 to TRBJ2-3, with D unresolved. CDR3 size: 13 residues. V gave up 4 bases and J gave up 0 bases, with 5 bases separating them. Germline CDR1 reads SGHDN; CDR2 reads FVKESK.

This chain joins TRBV6-8 and TRBJ2-3; TRBD1 agrees at 8 bases. Germline CDR1 reads MNHGY; CDR2 reads SAAAGT. The J segment lost 3 bases and the V segment lost 8 bases, leaving 4 bases of the junction unmatched. The CDR3 has 13 residues. The CDR3 nucleotides read TGTGCCAGCGGTAGACAGGGGACAGATACGCAGTATTTT. This encodes CASGRQGTDTQYF.

This clone has only one observation. The genes are TRBV6-8 and TRBJ1-2; the match to TRBD1 covers 8 bases. Germline CDR1 and CDR2: MNHGY and SAAAGT. The CDR3 sequence is 14 residues long. V shed 5 bases and J 8 bases; nucleotides not matched to a gene: 10. CDR3 residues: CASSDDQGAKGYTF. The CDR3 DNA follows: TGTGCCAGCAGTGACGACCAGGGGGCAAAAGGCTACACCTTC.

As for this clone: One junction end does not reproduce the germline sequence, and a read error may be involved. J is TRBJ2-7 and V is TRBV11-3, with a weak D call TRBD2 (5 bases). The CDR3 covers 14 residues. CDR1 is SGHNT and CDR2 is YENEEA in the germline V gene. CDR3 sequence: CASSLDPRGLDQYF. The CDR3 DNA follows: TGTGCCAGCAGCCTAGACCCACGGGGTCTAGACCAGTACTTC.

In its sample, this clone was seen a few times. The rearrangement uses TRBV11-3 and TRBJ1-3; 10 bases agree with TRBD1. In germline, CDR1 is SGHNT, CDR2 YENEEA. This CDR3 is 16 amino acids long. Trimming cost V 4 bases and J 4 bases; bases outside gene matches: 7. The CDR3 DNA reads TGTGCCAGCAGCTCCCGACAGGGGGCGAGGGGAAACACCATATATTTT. As protein: CASSSRQGARGNTIYF.

The chain employs TRBV6-8 and TRBJ1-2; D is perhaps TRBD1 (5 bases). Per the germline V gene, CDR1 is MNHGY and CDR2 is SAAAGT. V gave up 6 bases and J gave up 3 bases, with 17 bases separating them. The CDR3 length is 15 residues. In DNA form, the CDR3 reads TGTGCCAGCAGAGCCCCCCTTACAGGAGACTATGGCTACACCTTC. It specifies CASRAPLTGDYGYTF.

The chain uses TRBV19 and TRBJ2-7; TRBD2 might be the D (6 bases). CDR1 is LNHDA, CDR2 SQIVND, per germline (reference sequence). The CDR3 has 12 amino acids. With 2 bases removed from V and 8 bases from J, the gap between germline ends came to 10 bases. The CDR3 coding sequence is TGTGCCAGTAGTATACTGGGCGGGAAGCAGTACTTC. Its protein is CASSILGGKQYF.

The genes are TRBV4-1 and TRBJ1-1; 7 bases are a match to TRBD1. CDR3 length: 14 residues. Germline V gene data show CDR1 as MGHRA and CDR2 as YSYEKL. V gave up 0 bases and J gave up 6 bases; unmatched junction bases: 4. CDR3 amino acids: CASSQEGRGPEAFF. CDR3 sequence (DNA): TGCGCCAGCAGCCAAGAAGGGAGGGGGCCTGAAGCTTTCTTT.